What follows describes a single T cell receptor (beta chain). What this receptor recognizes is not known. Per-base quality was not reported, and no clone a single base away is much larger than it. From cysteine to phenylalanine, the CDR3 is 15 amino acids long. The read is trimmed to its CDR3 DNA, 45 bases read in frame from base 1. CDR1 and CDR2 (DFQATT, SNEGSKA) derive from the germline V gene (reference sequence). V and J lose 5 bases and 6 bases, and a span of 22 bases separates them. The sequencing machine was an Illumina HiSeq 1500. TCRdb reworked the public reads: Q25 trimming with fastp, MiXCR clone assembly, productive beta chains retained. Rows merge per CDR3 protein into single entries with the most common DNA and genes. For this sample the table gives 300,000 to 450,000 distinct CDR3 sequences, of which around 18% were detected only once. The ten largest make up 8.7% of the sample. This sample stems from a study of T cell repertoires in cytomegalovirus infection (dated by TCRdb to the late 2010s). Regarding the study in general: Donor HLA type was relevant to the analysis, because carriage of CMV infection together with the matching HLA type was indicated by public TCR beta signatures.

What the authors observed across the whole study: The ex vivo response was dominated by HLA-C-restricted CMV-specific TCR beta clonotypes, which also provided the single most frequent clonotype in two of eight donors. In both this cohort and an independent roughly 400-donor cohort, the cumulative frequency of public TCR beta family members distinguished carriers of CMV infection plus the relevant HLA type.

This TCR was sampled from a human donor in good health (CMV status not recorded). Some clones in this sample may be carry-over from other donors' samples. Sequences were obtained from PBMCs. The chain is made from TRBV20-1 and TRBJ1-1; TRBD1 is perhaps the D gene, given 5 matching bases. The bases are TGCAGTGCTTCAAATACGGGGCCAGGTAGGGCTGAAGCTTTCTTT. This translates into CSASNTGPGRAEAFF.